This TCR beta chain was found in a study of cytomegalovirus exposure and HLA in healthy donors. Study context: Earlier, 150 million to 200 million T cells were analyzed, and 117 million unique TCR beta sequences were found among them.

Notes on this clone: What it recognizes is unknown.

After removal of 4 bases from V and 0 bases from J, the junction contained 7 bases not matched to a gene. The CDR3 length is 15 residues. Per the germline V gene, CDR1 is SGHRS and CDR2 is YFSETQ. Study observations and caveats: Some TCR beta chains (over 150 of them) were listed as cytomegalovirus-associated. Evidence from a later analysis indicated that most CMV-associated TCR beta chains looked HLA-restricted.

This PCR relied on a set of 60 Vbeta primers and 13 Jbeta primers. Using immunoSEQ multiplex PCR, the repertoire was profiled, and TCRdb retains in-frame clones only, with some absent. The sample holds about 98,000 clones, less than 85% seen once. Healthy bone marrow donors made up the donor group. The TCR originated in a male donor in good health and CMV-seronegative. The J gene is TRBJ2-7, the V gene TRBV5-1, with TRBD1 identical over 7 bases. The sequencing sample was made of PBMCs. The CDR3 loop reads CASSLTGWSSYEQYF. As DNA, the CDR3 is TGCGCCAGCAGCCTGACAGGGTGGAGCTCCTACGAGCAGTACTTC.